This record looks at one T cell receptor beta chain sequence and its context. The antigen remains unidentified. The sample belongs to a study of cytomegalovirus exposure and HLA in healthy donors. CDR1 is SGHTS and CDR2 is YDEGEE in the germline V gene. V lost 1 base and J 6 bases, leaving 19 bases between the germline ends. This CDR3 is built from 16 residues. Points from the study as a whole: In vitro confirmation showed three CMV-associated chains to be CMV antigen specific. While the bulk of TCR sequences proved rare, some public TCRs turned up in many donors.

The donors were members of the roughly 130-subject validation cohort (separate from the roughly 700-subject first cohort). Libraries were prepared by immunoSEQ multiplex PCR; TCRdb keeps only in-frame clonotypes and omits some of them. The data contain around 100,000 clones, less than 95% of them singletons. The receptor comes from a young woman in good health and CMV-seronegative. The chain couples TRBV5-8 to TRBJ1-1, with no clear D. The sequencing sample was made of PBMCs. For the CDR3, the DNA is TGTGCCAGCAGCTTGAATAAGGTCGGGAAACACGCTGAAGCTTTCTTT. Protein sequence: CASSLNKVGKHAEAFF.